The sequence of this T cell receptor (beta chain) was determined in a study of cytomegalovirus exposure and HLA in healthy donors (dated by TCRdb to the late 2010s). Background on the whole study: In an earlier analysis of about 560 of the donors, roughly 300 Gb of sequence data and 95 million to 130 million unique TCR beta sequences from about 190 million T cells were reported. Genome-wide SNP genotypes for about 55% of the roughly 670 donors were used in a later genetic analysis, which treated that subset as a discovery cohort. To predict cytomegalovirus infection status, the study combined high-throughput TCR immunosequencing, statistical association of individual TCRs with disease status, and machine learning. HLA typing included class I and class II loci at four-digit resolution. All discovery cohort repertoires had been generated on a single sequencing platform. In an earlier analysis of a few hundred of the donors, high-throughput TCR beta sequencing was used to judge whether each TCR beta V gene segment behaved as functional or pseudogenic. To study patterns of TCR occurrence, a later analysis re-analyzed previously published TCR beta repertoires from 500 to 850 donors and added high-resolution HLA genotyping. Of the roughly 410 genotyped donors, 65% to 90% were placed in the genetic ancestry cluster associated with self-reported Caucasian donors. Among under 450 genotyped donors of the cohort, an average of 235,054 unique TCR beta nucleotide sequences were sequenced per donor, 15% to 20% of them non-productive. Rather than drawing on any new phenotypic data, the later analysis identified candidate immune exposures from TCR beta sequences and the way those sequences occurred across donors. Donor age, sex, ethnicity and CMV serostatus were collected together with the repertoire data. A separate validation cohort of about 110 different subjects was used in addition to the roughly 670-subject first cohort. The study aimed to test whether signatures of past pathogen exposure could be identified by cataloging public T cell receptors. A few DR-DQ haplotypes were treated as single units for association and clustering because of strong linkage in the cohort. An early release covering some 640 HLA-typed donors comprised approximately 290 gigabases of sequencing data and around 86 million unique TCR sequences. Using immunosequencing, the study profiled T cell repertoires from 550 to 750 subjects and related those repertoires to cytomegalovirus serostatus. Typing coverage differed by locus: A, B, C, DRB1 and DQB1 were typed in about 620-640 donors, DQA1 in roughly 510, DPA1 in around 600, and DPB1 in about 450. General study outcomes and caveats: CMV serostatus was the only immune exposure information available for the cohort. Linkage disequilibrium might explain the correlated functional status among segregating V segments, but an unknown experimental factor could not be ruled out. In a later analysis, HLA-associated TCR beta chains were found to be more clonally expanded and to have lower generation probabilities than equally common non-associated chains. Sequencing depth was assumed to be roughly uniform across donors in the presence/absence analyses, though that assumption may not hold. The cohort was sequenced for TCR beta chains only, and without alpha or paired-chain data the features that could be detected were limited. In both the original and validation cohorts, the classifier was reported to diagnose cytomegalovirus status with high specificity and sensitivity. The authors suggested that the approach could potentially be generalized to other disease states and immunological phenotypes. A further reported finding was that TCR beta sequences accurately predicted the HLA-A and HLA-B alleles for most subjects in the first cohort. Some IMGT-functional V segments, including TRBV6-2 and TRBV6-3, could not be distinguished by the 87-base-pair reads and were therefore excluded. Because HLA typing was missing for some donors at each locus, association tests included only the typed subset. In a later genetic analysis, a missense DCLRE1C variant was associated with V-gene and J-gene trimming of TCR beta chains, and the association was replicated in an independent cohort. Three of the identified cytomegalovirus-associated TCR beta chains were confirmed in vitro to be specific for cytomegalovirus antigens. Most CMV-associated TCR beta chains appeared to be HLA-restricted in a later analysis, and the HLA associations seemed to be driven largely by CMV exposure. In an earlier analysis of approximately 590 of the donors, most TCR beta V segments were observed in productive rearrangements about 87% or about 30% of the time, broadly matching IMGT annotations. A cluster of highly shared sequence variants was judged likely to represent a technical artifact of the sequencing pipeline. In the study, 150 to 200 TCR beta chains were listed as associated with cytomegalovirus. At a false discovery rate of 0.05, a later analysis linked around 15,000 TCR beta sequences to specific HLA alleles. Compared with the 666-donor mean, donors in an Asian-associated ancestry cluster had fewer N-insertions in productive TCRs, according to a later genetic analysis. In a later analysis, TCR association rates were found to vary across HLA loci, with the most associated TCRs seen for DRB1 alleles and the fewest for HLA-C alleles. A later analysis reported that several top co-occurrence clusters appeared linked to parvovirus B19, influenza, CMV and Epstein-Barr virus. Most TCR sequences were seen in very few donors, while some public TCRs were found in many individuals. Because counts were too low, fewer than 20 rarely observed V segments, including chromosome 9 orphons, were excluded from the earlier analysis of some 590 of the donors. Strong co-occurrence of HLA alleles, especially DR and DQ, made assigning TCR associations to individual alleles difficult.

This clone appeared a single time. Its antigen is still unknown. No base qualities exist here, and no much larger clone lies one base off it. The cohort was made up of under 800 healthy bone marrow donors. At the time of sampling, every cohort member was nominally healthy, though immune exposures that went unrecorded were likely present. The donor was CMV seronegative and was included in the group of approximately 350 seronegative cohort members. Each donor provided a peripheral blood sample, and peripheral blood mononuclear cells were used for TCR beta sequencing. Genomic DNA was extracted from the blood cell samples with the Qiagen DNeasy Blood Extraction Kit. The CDR1 and CDR2 encoded by the germline V gene are SGHAT and FQNNGV. V trim: 6 bases; J trim: 8 bases; unmatched bases: 9. From cysteine to phenylalanine, the CDR3 is 14 amino acids long. Here the CDR3 DNA is all that survives: 42 bases in frame from base 1.

The library came from the immunoSEQ multiplex PCR assay. For the multiplex PCR, a mixture combining 60 forward primers for TCR Vbeta segments and 13 reverse primers for TCR Jbeta segments was used. The CDR3 region of rearranged TCR beta genes was amplified from genomic DNA by a multiplex PCR assay. The Illumina HiSeq System was used to sequence the amplified TCR beta libraries as 87-base-pair reads. As for the original processing: Across the 700 or so repertoires, a later analysis counted tens of millions of unique TCR beta chains, around 11 million of which were shared by at least two donors. Raw reads were error-corrected and collapsed into unique sequences by a nearest-neighbor algorithm in which closely related sequences were merged to remove PCR and sequencing errors. Alignment of CDR3 sequences to IMGT reference sequences was used to assign V, D and J gene segments. For a sequence to be retained, a match of at least six nucleotides to both a V gene segment and a J gene segment was required. A rearrangement counted as productive if the CDR3 had no stop codons and remained in frame with V and J, and every other rearrangement counted as non-productive. Following IMGT convention, CDR3 was defined as the stretch from the second conserved V-encoded cysteine to the conserved J-encoded phenylalanine. In an earlier analysis of 587 of the donors, sequences lacking an unambiguous match to a single V gene segment were excluded. An earlier analysis of a few hundred of the donors called V segments functional above 56.7% productive rearrangements and segregating when the between-donor standard deviation exceeded 5%. A statistical classification framework was developed to diagnose cytomegalovirus status using the catalog of TCR beta chain sequences. In a later analysis, V and J genes were assigned by comparing TCR nucleotide sequences against IMGT/GENE-DB human TR gene sequences. Using the TCRdist pipeline, a later analysis assigned CDR3 sequences along with most-parsimonious VDJ recombination scenarios. In a later analysis, each TCR beta chain was defined by its CDR3 amino acid sequence together with its V-gene family, and reads lacking a unique V-gene family were excluded. In a later analysis, nearly 600 highly shared, low-generation-probability nucleotide sequences were removed to address suspected cross-contamination and a sequencing artifact. A later analysis calculated a clonal expansion index for each public chain from normalized within-repertoire ranks of inferred template counts. In a later analysis, generation probabilities were computed using a VDJ recombination model fitted to out-of-frame rearrangements, and the results were checked against IGoR. A later analysis scored TCR-TCR, TCR-HLA and TCR-CMV co-occurrence with hypergeometric tests, applying a repertoire-size bias correction to TCR pairs. A later analysis estimated false discovery rates by permuting HLA or CMV assignments 20 times. In a later analysis, co-occurring TCRs were grouped with DBSCAN, and TCRdist sequence similarity was added when clustering was performed within HLA-allele-positive subsets. Repertoires with fewer than 30,000 or more than 120,000 public chains, plus five repertoires with anomalous nucleotide sharing, were excluded from co-occurrence clustering. TCRdb holds this immuneACCESS table with in-frame rearrangements only. Some clones are missing; in checked studies, unresolved V genes explain under half, and the rest has no known cause. Clone size and V and J calls were adopted from that table, with D and trimming inferred from the DNA. Recorded for this sample are 150,000 to 200,000 clones; more than 80% of them occurred a single time. The biggest ten clones account for around 13% of the sample.

The TCR originated in a woman between 45 and 60 years old in good health and CMV-seronegative. This chain joins TRBV11-2 to TRBJ1-2, and TRBD1 aligns with 10 junction nucleotides. The sample taken for sequencing was PBMCs. The bases are TGTGCCAGCAGACGGGACAGGGGACACTGGGGCTACACCTTC. This encodes CASRRDRGHWGYTF.